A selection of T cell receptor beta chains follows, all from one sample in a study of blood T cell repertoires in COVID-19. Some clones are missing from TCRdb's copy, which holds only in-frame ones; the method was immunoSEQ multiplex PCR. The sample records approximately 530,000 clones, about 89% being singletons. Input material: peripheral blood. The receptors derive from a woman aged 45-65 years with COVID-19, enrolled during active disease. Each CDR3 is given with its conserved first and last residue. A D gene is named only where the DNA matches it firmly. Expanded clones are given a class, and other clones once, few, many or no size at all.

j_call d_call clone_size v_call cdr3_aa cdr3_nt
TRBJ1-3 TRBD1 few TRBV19 CASTGQGAGNTIYF TGTGCCAGTACTGGACAGGGGGCTGGAAACACCATATATTTT
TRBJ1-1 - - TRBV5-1 CASSLVWNTEAFF TGCGCCAGCAGCTTGGTCTGGAACACTGAAGCTTTCTTT
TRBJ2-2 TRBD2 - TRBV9 CASSARLAGGNTGELFF TGTGCCAGCAGCGCCCGACTAGCGGGGGGGAACACCGGGGAGCTGTTTTTT
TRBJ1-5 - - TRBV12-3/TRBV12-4 CASSLRESQPQHF TGTGCCAGCAGTTTAAGGGAGTCCCAGCCCCAGCATTTT
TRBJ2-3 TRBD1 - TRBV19 CASSHWTGGTDTQYF TGTGCCAGTAGCCACTGGACAGGGGGGACAGATACGCAGTATTTT
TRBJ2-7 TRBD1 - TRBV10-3 CAIREGQSSYEQYF TGTGCCATCCGTGAGGGACAGAGCTCCTACGAGCAGTACTTC
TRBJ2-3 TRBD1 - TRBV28 CASSPQGQPQWF TGTGCCAGCAGTCCTCAGGGACAGCCTCAATGGTTT
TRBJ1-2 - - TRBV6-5 CAAQATNYGYTF TGTGCCGCACAGGCTACTAACTATGGCTACACCTTC
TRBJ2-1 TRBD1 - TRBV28 CASSLPGQGWNEQFF TGTGCCAGCAGTTTACCGGGACAGGGTTGGAATGAGCAGTTCTTC
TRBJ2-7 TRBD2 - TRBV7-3 CASSLTSGGAYEQYF TGTGCCAGCAGCCTGACTAGCGGGGGGGCTTACGAGCAGTACTTC
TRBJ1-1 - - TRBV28 CASSLRRVRHTEAFF TGTGCCAGCAGTTTACGCAGGGTAAGGCACACTGAAGCTTTCTTT
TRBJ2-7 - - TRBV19 CASSYRRGDSYEQYF TGTGCCAGTAGCTATCGAAGGGGGGACAGCTACGAGCAGTACTTC
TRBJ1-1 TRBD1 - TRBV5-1 CASGNRGSDTEAFF TGCGCCAGCGGCAACAGGGGATCGGACACTGAAGCTTTCTTT
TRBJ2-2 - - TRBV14 CASSQDGGPNTGELFF TGTGCCAGCAGCCAAGATGGAGGGCCTAACACCGGGGAGCTGTTTTTT
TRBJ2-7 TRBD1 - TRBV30 CAWSGTGGYYEQYF TGTGCCTGGAGTGGGACAGGGGGTTACTACGAGCAGTACTTC
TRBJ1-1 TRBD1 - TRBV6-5 CASSNRDSREAFF TGTGCCAGCAGCAACCGGGACAGCCGAGAAGCTTTCTTT
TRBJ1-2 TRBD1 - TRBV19 CASSTRTGGFYGYTF TGTGCCAGTAGTACCCGGACAGGGGGCTTCTATGGCTACACCTTC
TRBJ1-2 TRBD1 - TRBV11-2 CASSLATGDYGYTF TGTGCCAGCAGCTTAGCCACAGGGGACTATGGCTACACCTTC
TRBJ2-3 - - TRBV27 CASSLRPGVPTDTQYF TGTGCCAGCAGTTTAAGACCGGGGGTTCCCACAGATACGCAGTATTTT
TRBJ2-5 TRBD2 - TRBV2 CASSEPGLAVYQETQYF TGTGCCAGCAGTGAGCCCGGACTAGCGGTGTACCAAGAGACCCAGTACTTC
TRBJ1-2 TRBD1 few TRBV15 CATSRDRGQVPYGYTF TGTGCCACCAGCAGAGATCGGGGACAGGTTCCCTATGGCTACACCTTC
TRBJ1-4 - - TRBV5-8 CASSLNRGGWEKLFF TGTGCCAGCAGCTTGAATCGTGGGGGCTGGGAAAAACTGTTTTTT
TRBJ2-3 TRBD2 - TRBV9 CASSAHSGGPTDTQYF TGTGCCAGCAGCGCCCATAGCGGGGGCCCGACAGATACGCAGTATTTT
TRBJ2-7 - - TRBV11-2 CASSSRPASAHSYEQYF TGTGCCAGCAGCTCCCGTCCTGCTAGCGCCCACTCCTACGAGCAGTACTTC
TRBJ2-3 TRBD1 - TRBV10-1 CASSDRGSTSTDTQYF TGCGCCAGCAGTGACAGGGGGTCGACAAGCACAGATACGCAGTATTTT
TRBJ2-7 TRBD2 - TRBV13 CASSPGLNMVQQYF TGTGCCAGCAGCCCGGGACTAAATATGGTTCAGCAGTACTTC
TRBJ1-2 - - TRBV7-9 CASSGGTGSNYGYTF TGTGCCAGCAGCGGGGGGACGGGTTCTAACTATGGCTACACCTTC
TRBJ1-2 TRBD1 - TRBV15 CATSSYRDRGQSYGYTF TGTGCCACCAGCAGTTACCGGGACAGGGGGCAAAGCTATGGCTACACCTTC
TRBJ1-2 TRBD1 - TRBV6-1 CASSEKGQGGGYTF TGTGCCAGCAGTGAAAAAGGACAGGGTGGAGGCTACACCTTC
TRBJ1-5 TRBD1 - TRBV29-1 CSVKGQGTNQPQHF TGCAGCGTGAAGGGACAGGGGACAAATCAGCCCCAGCATTTT
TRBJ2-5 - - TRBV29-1 CSVGAGPPETQYF TGCAGCGTTGGGGCAGGGCCGCCAGAGACCCAGTACTTC
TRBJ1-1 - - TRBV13 CASSLGRGAPEAFF TGTGCCAGCAGCTTAGGTCGGGGGGCCCCTGAAGCTTTCTTT
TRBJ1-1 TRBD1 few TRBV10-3 CAISSTIDREGGTEAFF TGTGCCATCAGTTCTACGATTGACAGGGAAGGAGGCACTGAAGCTTTCTTT
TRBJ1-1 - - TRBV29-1 CSVESSGTEAFF TGCAGCGTTGAGAGTTCCGGGACAGAAGCTTTCTTT
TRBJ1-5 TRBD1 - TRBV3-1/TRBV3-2 CASSPHGTGGSNQPQHF TGTGCCAGCAGCCCCCATGGGACAGGGGGAAGCAATCAGCCCCAGCATTTT
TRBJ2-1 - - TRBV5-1 CASRESLASDEQFF TGCGCCAGCAGGGAATCACTAGCTTCGGATGAGCAGTTCTTC